This record looks at one TCR beta chain sequence and its context. Its antigen is not identified. The trim removed 6 bases at V and 14 bases at J, leaving 11 bases unmatched. Germline V gene data show CDR1 as SEHNR and CDR2 as FQNEAQ (reference sequence). This CDR3 region has 13 residues. The data derive from a study of beta chain features in type 1 diabetes. cDNA synthesis used the whole RNA isolate, giving expressed TCRB sequences. Some 3.4 million reads were obtained on average from naive, central memory and regulatory T cell samples. Some clones are missing from TCRdb's copy, which holds only in-frame ones; the method was immunoSEQ multiplex PCR. The sample includes 250,000 to 350,000 clones, roughly 13% seen only once; the top ten take 0.015% to 0.02%. Findings and caveats of the study: TCRB CDR3 length was moderately but significantly reduced in all four CD4+ subsets of Type 1 diabetes patients.

This receptor was obtained from a young man with type 1 diabetes. The sample taken for sequencing was naive CD4+ T cells from blood. The rearrangement links TRBV7-9 to TRBJ2-1; TRBD2 agrees at 9 bases. In nucleotides, the CDR3 is TGTGCCAGCAGTTCGAGGCTAGCGGGGTATGAGTTCTTC. It codes for CASSSRLAGYEFF.